This T cell receptor beta chain was recorded in a study of blood T cell repertoires in COVID-19. On the study more broadly: There were acute and convalescent COVID-19 samples, and they came from the United States, Italy and Spain. The cDNA or gDNA used as material had been derived from T cells, B-cell-depleted T cells, or PBMCs.

Per germline, CDR1 SGHTA and CDR2 FQGNSA. Losses at the gene ends were 9 bases for V and 4 bases for J; bases not matched to a gene: 11. The CDR3 extends over 14 amino acids. This clone has only a few counts. Under the authors' procedure: Estimates of nucleated cell counts were drawn from the amplification of reference gene primers. The method was immunoSEQ multiplex PCR; TCRdb's version includes in-frame clones alone and lacks a portion of them. For V, J and clone size, that table is used; D and trimming come from the DNA. The sample records approximately 210,000 clones, around nine tenths being singletons.

V usage is TRBV7-2 and J usage is TRBJ1-2, with 7 positions matching TRBD1. Sequenced input: peripheral blood. The origin of this receptor is a woman aged 40 to 50 with acute or convalescent COVID-19. The CDR3 is CASLGSRGLYGYTF. The CDR3, as DNA: TGTGCCAGTCTAGGATCTAGGGGGCTCTATGGCTACACCTTC.